The clone carrying this T cell receptor beta chain occurred a few times. The target antigen is unknown. V trimming: 6 bases; J trimming: 6 bases; junction bases outside the gene matches: 11. Germline CDR1 reads SEHNR; CDR2 reads FQNEAQ (reference sequence). The CDR3 has 16 amino acids. These data belong to a study of beta chain features in type 1 diabetes. Study-level points and caveats: Within each of all four CD4+ subsets, Type 1 diabetes patients had TCRB CDR3s that were moderately but significantly shorter.

The entirety of the isolated RNA underwent reverse transcription, so expressed TCRB transcripts were sequenced. TCRdb's table, derived via immunoSEQ multiplex PCR, lists solely in-frame clones and lacks some. Of roughly 150,000 clones listed, just over 8% are singletons. Sample: central memory CD4+ T cells from blood. The source is a woman under 30 with type 1 diabetes. This sequence joins TRBV7-9 and TRBJ2-3, with 11 bases matching TRBD2. This CDR3 is CASRPPGLAVSDTQYF. The CDR3 nucleotides are TGTGCCAGCAGGCCACCGGGACTAGCGGTGTCCGATACGCAGTATTTT.